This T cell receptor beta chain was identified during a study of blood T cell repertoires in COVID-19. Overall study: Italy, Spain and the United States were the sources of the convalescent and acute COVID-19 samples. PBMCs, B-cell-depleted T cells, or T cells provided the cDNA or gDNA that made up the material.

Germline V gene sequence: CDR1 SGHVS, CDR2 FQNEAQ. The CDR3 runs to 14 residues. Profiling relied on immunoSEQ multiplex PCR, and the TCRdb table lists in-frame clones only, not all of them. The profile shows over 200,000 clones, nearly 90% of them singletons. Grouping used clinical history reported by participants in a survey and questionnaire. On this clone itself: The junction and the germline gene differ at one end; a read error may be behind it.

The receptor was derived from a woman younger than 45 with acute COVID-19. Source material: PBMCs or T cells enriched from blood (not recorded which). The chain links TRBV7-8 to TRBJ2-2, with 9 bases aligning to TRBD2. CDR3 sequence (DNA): TGTGCCAGCAGCGGACTAGCGAATACCGGGGAGCTGTTTTTT. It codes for CASSGLANTGELFF.